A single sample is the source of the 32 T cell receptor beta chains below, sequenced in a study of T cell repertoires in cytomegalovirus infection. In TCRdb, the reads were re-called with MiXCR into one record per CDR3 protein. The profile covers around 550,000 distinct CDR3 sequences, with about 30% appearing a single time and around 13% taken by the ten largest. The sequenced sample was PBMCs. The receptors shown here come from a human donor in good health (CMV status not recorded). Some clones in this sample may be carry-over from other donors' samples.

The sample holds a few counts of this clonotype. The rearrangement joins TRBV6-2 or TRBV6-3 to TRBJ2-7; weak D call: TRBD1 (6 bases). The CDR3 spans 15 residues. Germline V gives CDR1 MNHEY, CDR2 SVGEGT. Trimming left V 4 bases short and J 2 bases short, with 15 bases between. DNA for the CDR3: TGTGCCAGCAGTTCTCACGCCGGGACAACCTACGAGCAGTACGTC. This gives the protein CASSSHAGTTYEQYV.

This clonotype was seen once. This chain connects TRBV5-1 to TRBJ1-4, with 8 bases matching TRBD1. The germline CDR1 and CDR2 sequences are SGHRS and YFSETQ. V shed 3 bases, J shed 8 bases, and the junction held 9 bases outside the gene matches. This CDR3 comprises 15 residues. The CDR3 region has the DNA TGCGCCAGCAGCTACCAGGGGGCAGGAGGAGAAAAACTGTTTTTT. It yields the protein CASSYQGAGGEKLFF.

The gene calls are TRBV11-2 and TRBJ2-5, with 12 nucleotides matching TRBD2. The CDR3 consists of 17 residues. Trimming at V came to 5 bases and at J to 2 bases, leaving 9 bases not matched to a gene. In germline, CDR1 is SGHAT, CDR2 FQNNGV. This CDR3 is CASSTRTSGASQETQYF. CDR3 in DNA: TGTGCCAGCAGCACCCGGACTAGCGGGGCCTCACAAGAGACCCAGTACTTC.

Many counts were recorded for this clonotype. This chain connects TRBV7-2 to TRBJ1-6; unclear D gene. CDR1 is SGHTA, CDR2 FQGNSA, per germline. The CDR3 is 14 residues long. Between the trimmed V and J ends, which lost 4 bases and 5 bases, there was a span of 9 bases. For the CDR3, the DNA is TGTGCCAGCAGCTGGGGATCAAATAATTCACCCCTCCACTTT. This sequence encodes CASSWGSNNSPLHF.

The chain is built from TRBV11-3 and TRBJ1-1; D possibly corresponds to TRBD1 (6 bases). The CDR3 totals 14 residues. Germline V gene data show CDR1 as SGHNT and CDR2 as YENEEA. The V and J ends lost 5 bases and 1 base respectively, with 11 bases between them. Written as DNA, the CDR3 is TGTGCCAGCAGCCGGGACACGCCGAACACTGAAGCTTTCTTT. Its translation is CASSRDTPNTEAFF.

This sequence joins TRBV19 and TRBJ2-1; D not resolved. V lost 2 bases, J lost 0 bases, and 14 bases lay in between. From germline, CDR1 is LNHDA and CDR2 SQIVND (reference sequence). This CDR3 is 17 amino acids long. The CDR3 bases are TGTGCCAGTAGTATATGGCCCGGAAGCACCTCCTACAATGAGCAGTTCTTC. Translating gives CASSIWPGSTSYNEQFF.

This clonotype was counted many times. CDR3 sequence (DNA): TGTGCCAGCAGCCAACGGACTAGCGGGAGGGCCTTAGATACGCAGTATTTT. This gives the protein CASSQRTSGRALDTQYF. The gene calls are TRBV7-8 and TRBJ2-3, with TRBD2 identical over 15 bases. Trimming at V came to 5 bases and at J to 5 bases, leaving 8 bases not matched to a gene. The CDR3 covers 17 residues. Germline V CDR1 and CDR2: SGHVS, FQNEAQ.

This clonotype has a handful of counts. The CDR3 region has the DNA TGTGCCAGCAGCTTCGCGACTAGCGGGAGAGCAACGCAGTATTTT. It translates to CASSFATSGRATQYF. The chain couples TRBV5-4 to TRBJ2-3, with 12 bases lining up with TRBD2. V lost 2 bases and J lost 9; bases outside the gene matches: 7. The germline V gene has CDR1 SGHNT and CDR2 YYREEE (reference sequence). The CDR3 has 15 amino acids.

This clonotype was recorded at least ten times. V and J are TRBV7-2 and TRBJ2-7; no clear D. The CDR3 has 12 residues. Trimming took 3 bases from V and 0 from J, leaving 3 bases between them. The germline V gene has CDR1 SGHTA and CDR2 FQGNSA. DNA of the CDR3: TGTGCCAGCAGCTTTCTCTCCTACGAGCAGTACGTC. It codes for CASSFLSYEQYV.

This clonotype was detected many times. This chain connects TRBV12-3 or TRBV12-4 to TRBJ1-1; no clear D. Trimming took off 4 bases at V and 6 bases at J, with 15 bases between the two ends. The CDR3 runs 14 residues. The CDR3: CASSSDRGDAEAFF. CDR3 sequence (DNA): TGTGCCAGCAGTTCGGACCGGGGAGACGCTGAAGCTTTCTTT.

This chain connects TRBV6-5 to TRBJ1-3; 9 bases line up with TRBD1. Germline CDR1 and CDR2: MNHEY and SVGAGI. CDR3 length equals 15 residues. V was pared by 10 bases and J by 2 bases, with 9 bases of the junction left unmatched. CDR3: CATRSGTGTGNTIYF. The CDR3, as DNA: TGTGCCACCAGATCGGGGACAGGGACTGGAAACACCATATATTTT.

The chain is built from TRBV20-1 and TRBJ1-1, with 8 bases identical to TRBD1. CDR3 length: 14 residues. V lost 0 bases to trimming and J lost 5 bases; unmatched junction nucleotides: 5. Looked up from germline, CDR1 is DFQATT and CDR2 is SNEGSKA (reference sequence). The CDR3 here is CSARETGDRTEAFF. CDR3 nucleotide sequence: TGCAGTGCTAGAGAGACAGGGGATAGGACTGAAGCTTTCTTT.

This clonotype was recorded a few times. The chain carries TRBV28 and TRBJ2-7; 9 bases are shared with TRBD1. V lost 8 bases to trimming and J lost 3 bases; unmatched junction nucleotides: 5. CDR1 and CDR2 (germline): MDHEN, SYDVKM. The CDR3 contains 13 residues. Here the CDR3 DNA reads TGTGCCAGCCTTATGACAGGGGGCTACGAGCAGTACTTC. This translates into CASLMTGGYEQYF.

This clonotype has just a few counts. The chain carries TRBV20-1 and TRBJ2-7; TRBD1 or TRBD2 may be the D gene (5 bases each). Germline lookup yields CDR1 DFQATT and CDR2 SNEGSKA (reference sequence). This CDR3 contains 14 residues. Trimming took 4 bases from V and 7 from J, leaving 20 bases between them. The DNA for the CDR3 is TGCAGTGCTACGTCCGGGGACCCCCGAGGGGAGCAGTACTTC. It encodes CSATSGDPRGEQYF.

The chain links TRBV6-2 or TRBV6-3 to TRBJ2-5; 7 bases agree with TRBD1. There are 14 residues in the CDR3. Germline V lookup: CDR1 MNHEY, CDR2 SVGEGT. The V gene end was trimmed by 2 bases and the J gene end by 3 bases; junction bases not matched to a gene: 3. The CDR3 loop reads CASSYAGTEETQYF. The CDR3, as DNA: TGTGCCAGCAGTTACGCAGGGACAGAAGAGACCCAGTACTTC.

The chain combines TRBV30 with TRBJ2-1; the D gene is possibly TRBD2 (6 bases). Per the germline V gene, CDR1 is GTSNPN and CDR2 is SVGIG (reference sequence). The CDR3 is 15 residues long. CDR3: CAFLPGLSSYNEQFF. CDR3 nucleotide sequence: TGTGCTTTCCTCCCGGGACTGTCCTCCTACAATGAGCAGTTCTTC.

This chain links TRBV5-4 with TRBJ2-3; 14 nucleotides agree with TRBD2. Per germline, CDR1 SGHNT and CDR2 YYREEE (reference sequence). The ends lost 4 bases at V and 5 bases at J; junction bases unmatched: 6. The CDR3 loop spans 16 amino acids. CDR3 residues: CASSQGLAGAGDTQYF. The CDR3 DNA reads TGTGCCAGCAGCCAGGGACTAGCGGGAGCGGGAGATACGCAGTATTTT.

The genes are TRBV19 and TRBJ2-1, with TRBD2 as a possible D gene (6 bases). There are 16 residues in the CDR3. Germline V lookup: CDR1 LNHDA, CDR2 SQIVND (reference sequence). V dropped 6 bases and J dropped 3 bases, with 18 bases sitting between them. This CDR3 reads CASSQHPLAVYNEQFF. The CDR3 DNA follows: TGTGCCAGTAGCCAACACCCGTTAGCGGTCTACAATGAGCAGTTCTTC.

DNA of the CDR3: TGCAGTGCCAGCTCTGGGGCTAGCACAGATACGCAGTATTTT. Translating gives CSASSGASTDTQYF. V and J are TRBV20-1 and TRBJ2-3; the D gene is possibly TRBD1 (5 bases). The length of the CDR3 is 14 residues. Germline V gives CDR1 DFQATT, CDR2 SNEGSKA (reference sequence). Trimming removed 6 bases from V and 0 bases from J, with 13 bases in between.

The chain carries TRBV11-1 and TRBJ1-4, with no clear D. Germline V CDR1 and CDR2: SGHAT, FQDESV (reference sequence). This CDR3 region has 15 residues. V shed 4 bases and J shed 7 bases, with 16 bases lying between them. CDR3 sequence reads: CASSSDRGRGEKLFF. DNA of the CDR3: TGTGCCAGCAGCTCTGATCGGGGTCGTGGTGAAAAACTGTTTTTT.

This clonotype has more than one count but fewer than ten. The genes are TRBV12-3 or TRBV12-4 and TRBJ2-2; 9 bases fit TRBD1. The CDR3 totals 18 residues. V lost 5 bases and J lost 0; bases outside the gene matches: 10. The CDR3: CASSTNRGRGSNTGELFF. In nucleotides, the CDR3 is TGTGCCAGCAGTACAAACAGGGGGCGGGGGTCGAACACCGGGGAGCTGTTTTTT.

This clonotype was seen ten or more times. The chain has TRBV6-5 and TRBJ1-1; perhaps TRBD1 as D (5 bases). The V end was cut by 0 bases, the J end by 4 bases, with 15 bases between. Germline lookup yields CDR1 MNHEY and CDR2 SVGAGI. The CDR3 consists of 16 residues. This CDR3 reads CASSYSGHGTATEAFF. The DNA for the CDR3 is TGTGCCAGCAGTTACTCGGGGCACGGTACGGCCACTGAAGCTTTCTTT.

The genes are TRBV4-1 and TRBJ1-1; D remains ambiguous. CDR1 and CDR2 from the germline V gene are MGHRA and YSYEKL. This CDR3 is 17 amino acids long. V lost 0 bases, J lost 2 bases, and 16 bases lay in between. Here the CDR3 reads CASSQEEGDTVNTEAFF. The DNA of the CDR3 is TGCGCCAGCAGCCAAGAAGAAGGTGATACAGTTAACACTGAAGCTTTCTTT.

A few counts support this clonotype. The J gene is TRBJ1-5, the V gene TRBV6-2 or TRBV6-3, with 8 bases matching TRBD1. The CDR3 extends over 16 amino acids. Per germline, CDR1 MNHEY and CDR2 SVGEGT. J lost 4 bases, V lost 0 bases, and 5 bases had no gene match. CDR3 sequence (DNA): TGTGCCAGCAGTTACTCTCCAGGGGGCTTGAATCAGCCCCAGCATTTT. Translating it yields CASSYSPGGLNQPQHF.

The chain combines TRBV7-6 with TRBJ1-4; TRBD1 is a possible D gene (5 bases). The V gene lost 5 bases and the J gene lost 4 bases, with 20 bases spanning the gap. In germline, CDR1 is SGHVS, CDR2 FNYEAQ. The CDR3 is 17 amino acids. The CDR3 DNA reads TGTGCCAGCAGCCCACCGCCCCCGGGACGGATTAATGAAAAACTGTTTTTT. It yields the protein CASSPPPPGRINEKLFF.

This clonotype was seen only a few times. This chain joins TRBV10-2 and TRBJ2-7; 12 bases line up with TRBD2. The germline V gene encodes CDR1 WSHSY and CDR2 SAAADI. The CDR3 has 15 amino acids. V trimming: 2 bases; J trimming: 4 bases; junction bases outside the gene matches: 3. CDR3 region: CASSEPGLAGYEQYV. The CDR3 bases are TGCGCCAGCAGTGAGCCAGGACTAGCGGGGTACGAGCAGTACGTC.

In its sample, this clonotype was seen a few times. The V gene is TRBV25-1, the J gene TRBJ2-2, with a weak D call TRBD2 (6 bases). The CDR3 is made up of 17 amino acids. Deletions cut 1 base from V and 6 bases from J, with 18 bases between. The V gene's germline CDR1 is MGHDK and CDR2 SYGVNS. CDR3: CASSESGLSGRPGELFF. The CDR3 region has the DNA TGTGCCAGCAGTGAATCCGGTTTGTCAGGGAGGCCCGGGGAGCTGTTTTTT.

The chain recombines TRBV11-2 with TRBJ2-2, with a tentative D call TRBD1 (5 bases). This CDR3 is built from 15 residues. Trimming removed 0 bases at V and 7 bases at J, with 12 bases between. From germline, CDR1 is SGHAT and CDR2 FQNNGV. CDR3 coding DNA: TGTGCCAGCAGCTTAGATCCCAGGGATAGCGGGGAGCTGTTTTTT. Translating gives CASSLDPRDSGELFF.

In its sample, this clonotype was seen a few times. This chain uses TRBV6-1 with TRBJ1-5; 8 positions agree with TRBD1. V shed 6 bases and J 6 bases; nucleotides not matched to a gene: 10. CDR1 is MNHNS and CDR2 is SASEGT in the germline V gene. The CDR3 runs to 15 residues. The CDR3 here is CASSPGGQGGQPQHF. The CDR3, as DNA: TGTGCCAGCAGCCCCGGCGGACAGGGCGGTCAGCCCCAGCATTTT.

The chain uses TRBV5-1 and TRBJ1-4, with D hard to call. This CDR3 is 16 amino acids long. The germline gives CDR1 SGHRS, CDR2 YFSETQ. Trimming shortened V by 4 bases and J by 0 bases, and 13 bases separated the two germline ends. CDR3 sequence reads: CASSPSALATNEKLFF. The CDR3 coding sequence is TGCGCCAGCAGCCCTTCTGCCCTTGCAACTAATGAAAAACTGTTTTTT.

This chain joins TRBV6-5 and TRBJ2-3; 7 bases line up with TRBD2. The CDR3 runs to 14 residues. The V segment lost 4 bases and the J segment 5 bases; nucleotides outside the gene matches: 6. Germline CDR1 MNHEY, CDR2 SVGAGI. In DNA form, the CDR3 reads TGTGCCAGCAGTTCGGCGGGAGCTCAAGATACGCAGTATTTT. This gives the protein CASSSAGAQDTQYF.

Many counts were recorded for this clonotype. CDR3 residues: CASSPYFGSYQETQYF. The CDR3 coding sequence is TGTGCCAGCAGTCCCTACTTCGGTTCGTACCAAGAGACCCAGTACTTC. The rearrangement joins TRBV7-2 to TRBJ2-5; unclear D gene. CDR1 is SGHTA, CDR2 FQGNSA, per germline. This CDR3 comprises 16 residues. The V end was cut by 6 bases, the J end by 0 bases, with 17 bases between.